One T cell receptor (beta chain) is described in this entry. Antigen: not known. One junction end does not reproduce the germline sequence, and a read error may be involved. The source of the sample is a study of cytomegalovirus exposure and HLA in healthy donors. About the research overall: Earlier, 150 million to 200 million T cells were analyzed, and some 120 million unique TCR beta sequences were found among them.

This PCR relied on a set of 60 Vbeta primers and 13 Jbeta primers. Sequencing used immunoSEQ multiplex PCR; TCRdb keeps in-frame clones, though not all of them. The specimen's table records about 100,000 clones. Germline CDR1 reads LNHDA; CDR2 reads SQIVND (reference sequence). The CDR3 runs 14 residues. General study findings and limits: Later work found most CMV-associated TCR beta chains apparently HLA-restricted.

Sequenced: PBMCs. The sequence was collected from a man aged 50 to 60 in good health and CMV-seronegative. The chain recombines TRBV19 with TRBJ1-2; D not resolved. This CDR3 reads CASSIDRGDYGYAF. DNA of the CDR3: TGTGCCAGTAGTATAGATCGGGGAGACTATGGCTACGCCTTC.